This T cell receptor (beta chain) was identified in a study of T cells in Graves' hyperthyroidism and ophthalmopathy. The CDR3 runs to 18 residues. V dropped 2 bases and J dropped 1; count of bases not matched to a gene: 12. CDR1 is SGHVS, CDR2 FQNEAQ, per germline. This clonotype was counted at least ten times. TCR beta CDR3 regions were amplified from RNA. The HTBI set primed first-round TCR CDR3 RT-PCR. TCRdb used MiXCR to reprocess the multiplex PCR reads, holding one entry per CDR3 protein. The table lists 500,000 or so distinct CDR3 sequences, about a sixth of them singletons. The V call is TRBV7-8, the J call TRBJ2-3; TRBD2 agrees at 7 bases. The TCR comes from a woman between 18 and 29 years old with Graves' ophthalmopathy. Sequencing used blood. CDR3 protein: CASSLRGLSGDRTDTQYF. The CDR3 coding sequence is TGTGCCAGCAGCTTAAGAGGGTTAAGCGGGGACCGCACAGATACGCAGTATTTT.